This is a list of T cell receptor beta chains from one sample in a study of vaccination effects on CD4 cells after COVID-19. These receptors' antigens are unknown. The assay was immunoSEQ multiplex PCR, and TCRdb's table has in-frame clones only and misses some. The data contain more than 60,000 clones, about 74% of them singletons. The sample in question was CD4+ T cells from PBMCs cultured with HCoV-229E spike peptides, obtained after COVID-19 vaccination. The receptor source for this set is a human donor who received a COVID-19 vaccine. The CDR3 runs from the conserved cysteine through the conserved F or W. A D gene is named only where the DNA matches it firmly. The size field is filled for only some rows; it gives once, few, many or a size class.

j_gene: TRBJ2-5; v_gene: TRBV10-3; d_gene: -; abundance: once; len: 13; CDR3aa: CAISADPQETQYF; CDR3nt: TGTGCCATCAGTGCGGACCCCCAAGAGACCCAGTACTTC
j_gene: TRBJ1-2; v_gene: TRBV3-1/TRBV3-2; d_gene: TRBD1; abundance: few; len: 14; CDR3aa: CASSPLQGNYGYTF; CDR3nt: TGTGCCAGCAGCCCCCTACAGGGGAACTATGGCTACACCTTC
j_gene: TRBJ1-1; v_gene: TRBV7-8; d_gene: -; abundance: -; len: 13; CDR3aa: CASSRLGNTEAFF; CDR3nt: TGTGCCAGCAGCCGCCTAGGGAACACTGAAGCTTTCTTT
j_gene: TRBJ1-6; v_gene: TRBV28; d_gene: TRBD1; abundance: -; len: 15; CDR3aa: CASRGGGGGNSPLHF; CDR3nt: TGTGCCAGCAGGGGGGGAGGGGGCGGTAATTCACCCCTCCACTTT
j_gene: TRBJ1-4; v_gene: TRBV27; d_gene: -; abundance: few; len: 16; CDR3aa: CATMVGPGATNEKLFF; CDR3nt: TGTGCCACCATGGTGGGCCCCGGAGCAACTAATGAAAAACTGTTTTTT
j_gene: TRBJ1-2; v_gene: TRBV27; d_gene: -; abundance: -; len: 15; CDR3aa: CASMRGGDPNYGYTF; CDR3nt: TGTGCCAGCATGAGAGGCGGGGACCCTAACTATGGCTACACCTTC
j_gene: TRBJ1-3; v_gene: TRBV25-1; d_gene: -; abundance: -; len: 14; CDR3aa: CASSDGGSGNTIYF; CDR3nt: TGTGCCAGCAGTGACGGAGGCTCTGGAAACACCATATATTTT
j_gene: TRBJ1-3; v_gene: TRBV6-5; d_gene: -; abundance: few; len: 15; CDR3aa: CASSYSGGSGNTIYF; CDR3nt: TGTGCCAGCAGTTACTCAGGGGGCTCTGGAAACACCATATATTTT
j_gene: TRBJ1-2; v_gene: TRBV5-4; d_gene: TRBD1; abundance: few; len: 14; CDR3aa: CASSLGGTGGGYTF; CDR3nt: TGTGCCAGCAGCTTGGGGGGAACAGGGGGCGGCTACACCTTC
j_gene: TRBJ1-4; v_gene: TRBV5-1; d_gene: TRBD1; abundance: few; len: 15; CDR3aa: CASSGTGATNEKLFF; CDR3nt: TGCGCCAGCAGCGGGACAGGGGCAACTAATGAAAAACTGTTTTTT
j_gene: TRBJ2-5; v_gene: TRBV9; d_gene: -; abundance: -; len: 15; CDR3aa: CASSHNTGNQETQYF; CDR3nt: TGTGCCAGCAGCCATAATACAGGGAACCAAGAGACCCAGTACTTC
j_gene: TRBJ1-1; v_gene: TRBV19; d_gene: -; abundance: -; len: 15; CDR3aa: CASNTGRNMNTEAFF; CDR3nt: TGTGCCAGTAATACCGGTCGGAATATGAACACTGAAGCTTTCTTT
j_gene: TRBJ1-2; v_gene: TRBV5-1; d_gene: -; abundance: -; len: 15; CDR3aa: CASSLAGQFNYGYTF; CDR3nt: TGCGCCAGCAGCTTGGCCGGTCAATTTAACTATGGCTACACCTTC
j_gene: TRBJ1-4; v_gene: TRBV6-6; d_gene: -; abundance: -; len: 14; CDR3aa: CASEGRQSNEKLFF; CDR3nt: TGTGCCAGCGAGGGTCGGCAGAGTAATGAAAAACTGTTTTTT
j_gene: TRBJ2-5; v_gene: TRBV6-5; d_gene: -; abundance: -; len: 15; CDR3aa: CASSLTGQIGETQYF; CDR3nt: TGTGCCAGCAGCCTAACAGGGCAGATTGGCGAGACCCAGTACTTC
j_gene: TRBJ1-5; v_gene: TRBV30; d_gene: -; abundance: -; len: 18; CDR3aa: CAWSGVRTSRVSNQPQHF; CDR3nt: TGTGCCTGGAGTGGGGTGCGGACCTCGAGGGTAAGCAATCAGCCCCAGCATTTT
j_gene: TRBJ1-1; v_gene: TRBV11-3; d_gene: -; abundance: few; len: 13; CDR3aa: CASSLMGNTEAFF; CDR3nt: TGTGCCAGCAGCTTGATGGGGAACACTGAAGCTTTCTTT
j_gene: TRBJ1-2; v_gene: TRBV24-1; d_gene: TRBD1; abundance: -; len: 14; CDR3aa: CATSDPGQGEGYTF; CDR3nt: TGTGCCACCAGTGATCCCGGACAGGGTGAGGGCTACACCTTC
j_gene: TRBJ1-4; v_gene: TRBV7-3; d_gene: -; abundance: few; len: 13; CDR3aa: CASSLRTDEKLFF; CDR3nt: TGTGCCAGCAGCTTAAGGACGGATGAAAAACTGTTTTTT
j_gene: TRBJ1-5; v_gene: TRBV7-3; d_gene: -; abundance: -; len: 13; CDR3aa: CASSLQSGQPQHF; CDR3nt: TGTGCCAGCAGCTTGCAATCAGGCCAGCCCCAGCATTTT
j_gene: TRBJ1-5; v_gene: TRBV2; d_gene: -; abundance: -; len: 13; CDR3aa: CASSQQENQPQHF; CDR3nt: TGTGCCAGCAGTCAACAGGAGAATCAGCCCCAGCATTTT
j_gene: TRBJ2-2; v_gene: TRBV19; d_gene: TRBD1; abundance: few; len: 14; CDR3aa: CASTTGGSSGELFF; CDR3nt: TGTGCCAGTACCACAGGGGGCTCGTCCGGGGAGCTGTTTTTT
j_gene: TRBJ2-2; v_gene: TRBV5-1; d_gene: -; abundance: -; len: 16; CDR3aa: CASSLGFGGSTGELFF; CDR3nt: TGCGCCAGCAGCTTGGGCTTTGGGGGGAGCACCGGGGAGCTGTTTTTT
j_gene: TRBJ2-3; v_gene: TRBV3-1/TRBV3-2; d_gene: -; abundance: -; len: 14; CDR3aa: CASSHGGHTDTQYF; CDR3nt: TGTGCCAGCAGCCATGGGGGGCACACAGATACGCAGTATTTT
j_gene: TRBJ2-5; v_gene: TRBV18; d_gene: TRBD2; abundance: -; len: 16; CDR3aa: CASSPRTSGGEETQYF; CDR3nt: TGTGCCAGCTCACCACGGACTAGCGGGGGGGAAGAGACCCAGTACTTC
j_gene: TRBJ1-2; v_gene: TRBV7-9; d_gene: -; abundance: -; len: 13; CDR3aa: CASSLGATYGYTF; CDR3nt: TGTGCCAGCAGCTTGGGGGCTACCTATGGCTACACCTTC
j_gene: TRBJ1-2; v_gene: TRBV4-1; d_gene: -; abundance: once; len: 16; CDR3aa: CASSQRLGSSNYGYTF; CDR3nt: TGCGCCAGCAGTCAAAGGTTAGGTTCATCTAACTATGGCTACACCTTC
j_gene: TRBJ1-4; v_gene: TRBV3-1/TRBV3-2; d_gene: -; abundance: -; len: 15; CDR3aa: CASSQAVPTNEKLFF; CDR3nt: TGTGCCAGCAGCCAAGCTGTACCAACTAATGAAAAACTGTTTTTT
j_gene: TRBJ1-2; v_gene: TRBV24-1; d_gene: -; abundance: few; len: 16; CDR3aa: CATSDPGQSRNYGYTF; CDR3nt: TGTGCCACCAGTGACCCCGGCCAGAGTCGAAACTATGGCTACACCTTC
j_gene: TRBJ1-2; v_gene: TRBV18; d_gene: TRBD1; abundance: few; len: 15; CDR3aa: CASSPVDRGNYGYTF; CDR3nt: TGTGCCAGCTCACCAGTCGACAGGGGGAACTATGGCTACACCTTC
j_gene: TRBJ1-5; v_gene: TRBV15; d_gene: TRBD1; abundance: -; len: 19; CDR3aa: CATSRDLGTGLGYLQPQHF; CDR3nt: TGTGCCACCAGCAGAGATCTGGGGACAGGGTTGGGTTATCTGCAGCCCCAGCATTTT
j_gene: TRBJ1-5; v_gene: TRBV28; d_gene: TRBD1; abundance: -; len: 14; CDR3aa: CASSLGQGAQPQHF; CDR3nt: TGTGCCAGCAGTTTAGGGCAGGGGGCACAGCCCCAGCATTTT